This entry lists 24 T cell receptor beta chains sequenced from one sample in a study of T cells in women clearing cervical HPV infection. Produced via immunoSEQ multiplex PCR; TCRdb's table is partial and in-frame only. The sample totals about 24,000 clones. Sequenced sample: blood buffy coat. The source of these receptors is a woman between 18 and 75 years old with a cervical HPV16 infection that either progressed to CIN3+ or cleared (not recorded which).

As regards this clone: The CDR3 end lies 3 residues beyond the end of the read and is filled in from the germline J gene. The V call is TRBV2, the J call TRBJ2-5; D is unclear. CDR3 size: 13 residues. Trimming cost V 4 bases and J 3 bases, with 9 bases left between them. The germline V gene has CDR1 SNHLY and CDR2 FYNNEI. The CDR3 DNA, read in part, is TGTGCCAGCAGTGTGGGCAGAAAAGAGACC. Protein product: CASSVGRKET. The whole CDR3 region reads CASSVGRKETQYF. Supplemented by reference TRBV2 and TRBJ2-5, the full variable domain reads EPEVTQTPSHQVTQMGQEVILRCVPISNHLYFYWYRQILGQKVEFLVSFYNNEISEKSEIFDDQFSVERPDGSNFTLKIRSTKLEDSAMYFCASSVGRKETQYFGPGTRLLVL.

With respect to this clone: Read sequence stops 3 residues before the CDR3 end, and the germline J gene provides the missing end. J is TRBJ1-1 and V is TRBV7-2; D call uncertain. The CDR3 has 14 residues. Looked up from germline, CDR1 is SGHTA and CDR2 is FQGNSA. Here the CDR3 reads CASSLTGGLGWAFF. CDR3 bases read: TGTGCCAGCAGCTTAACGGGCGGGCTAGGTTGG.

As for this clone: With the read ending 3 residues before the CDR3 end, the germline J gene is used to fill in that end. The genes are TRBV2 and TRBJ1-2; TRBD1 matches at 11 bases. Germline CDR1 reads SNHLY; CDR2 reads FYNNEI. The CDR3 sequence is 12 residues long. CDR3: CASRGDRGSYTF. The sequenced part of the CDR3 DNA is TGTGCCAGCAGGGGGGACAGGGGGAGC.

For this clone: Read sequence stops 3 residues before the CDR3 end, and the germline J gene provides the missing end. The chain couples TRBV5-1 to TRBJ2-7; 10 bases are a match to TRBD2. This CDR3 comprises 16 residues. J was trimmed by 5 bases and V by 0 bases; bases with no gene match: 8. Per the germline V gene, CDR1 is SGHRS and CDR2 is YFSETQ. CDR3 amino acids: CASSLALSGRMHEQYF. The sequenced part of the CDR3 DNA is TGCGCCAGCAGCTTGGCCCTTAGCGGGAGGATGCACGAG.

As for this clone: Sequencing ends 3 residues short of the CDR3 end; the germline J gene provides the rest. The V and J genes are TRBV30 and TRBJ1-2, with no clear D. This CDR3 comprises 15 residues. Germline V gene sequence: CDR1 GTSNPN, CDR2 SVGIG (reference sequence). CDR3 sequence reads: CAWSAITSYHNDYTF. The covered CDR3 bases are TGTGCCTGGAGTGCTATTACTAGCTACCACAATGAC.

About this clone itself: The DNA ends 3 residues before the CDR3 does, and the rest of the CDR3 is filled in from the germline J gene. J is TRBJ2-2 and V is TRBV11-2; D remains ambiguous. V was pared by 0 bases and J by 8 bases, with 10 bases between. This CDR3 has 14 residues. The germline gives CDR1 SGHAT, CDR2 FQNNGV. CDR3 sequence reads: CASSLDVIGGELFF. CDR3 DNA, as far as it was read: TGTGCCAGCAGCTTAGATGTTATCGGTGGGGAG.

A note on this clone: The DNA ends 3 residues before the CDR3 does, and the rest of the CDR3 is filled in from the germline J gene. The rearrangement links TRBV29-1 to TRBJ2-4; TRBD1 is a possible D gene (5 bases). V lost 1 base and J lost 8, with 15 bases in between. The CDR3 is 14 residues long. In germline, CDR1 is SQVTM, CDR2 ANQGSEA. The CDR3 is CSVEGNQGPDIQYF. The covered CDR3 bases are TGCAGCGTTGAAGGTAATCAGGGTCCCGACATT.

Concerning this clone itself: The CDR3 goes on 3 residues after the read ends, and that part is filled in from the germline J gene. The chain links TRBV19 to TRBJ2-6, with a possible D match to TRBD2 (5 bases). This CDR3 contains 16 residues. Germline values: CDR1 LNHDA, CDR2 SQIVND (reference sequence). The germline V and J ends were trimmed by 4 bases and 9 bases, with 19 bases remaining between them. CDR3 DNA, as far as it was read: TGTGCCAGTAGTAGCTCAGCGGTGCCCTGGGTCAACGTC. Encoded protein: CASSSSAVPWVNV. The CDR3 in full is CASSSSAVPWVNVLTF.

CDR3 DNA (partial): TGTGCCAGCAAGCCTCTGGGGGCGGGTGAAAAA. It yields the protein CASKPLGAGEK. In full, the CDR3 is CASKPLGAGEKLFF. The chain couples TRBV7-9 to TRBJ1-4, with a weak D call TRBD1 (6 bases). The read gets to within 3 residues of the CDR3 end, and the germline J gene fills in the rest. From germline, CDR1 is SEHNR and CDR2 FQNEAQ (reference sequence). The length of the CDR3 is 14 residues. V lost 7 bases, J lost 7 bases, and 16 bases lay in between.

The sequenced CDR3 bases are TGTGCCAGCAGTTTCGACAGGGGCCTGACAGATACG. Its translation: CASSFDRGLTDT. The CDR3 as a whole reads CASSFDRGLTDTQYF. The chain employs TRBV6-7 and TRBJ2-3; 8 bases fit TRBD1. The read ends 3 residues shy of where the CDR3 ends; the end is completed using the germline J gene. TRBV6-7 is classed as an ORF, of uncertain function. V dropped 4 bases and J dropped 3; count of bases not matched to a gene: 6. The CDR3 extends over 15 amino acids.

Comment on this clone: The CDR3 end is not reached by the read, which stops 3 residues before it; the germline J gene fills it in. V gene TRBV5-6 combines with J gene TRBJ1-1, with D unclear. From germline, CDR1 is SGHDT and CDR2 YYEEEE. The V end lost 1 base, the J end lost 3 bases, and 7 bases lay between the germline ends. The CDR3 spans 13 residues. Incomplete CDR3 DNA: TGTGCCAGCAGCTTGCTCCGTTACACTGAA. It yields the protein CASSLLRYTE. The CDR3, in full, reads CASSLLRYTEAFF.

Turning to this clone: The read ends 3 residues before the CDR3 terminus; that terminus is restored from the germline J gene. The V call is TRBV19, the J call TRBJ1-4; 8 positions agree with TRBD1. The CDR3 contains 19 residues. The V gene end was trimmed by 4 bases and the J gene end by 4 bases; junction bases not matched to a gene: 17. In germline, CDR1 is LNHDA, CDR2 SQIVND (reference sequence). CDR3 loop: CASSTRGQGPNSVNEKLFF. The CDR3 DNA, read in part, is TGTGCCAGTAGTACCCGTGGACAGGGCCCGAATTCCGTTAATGAAAAA.

On this clone itself: A junction boundary mismatches the germline segment, possibly from a read error. The DNA read from the CDR3 is TGTGCCACCAGCTTGAGGCCTAGCGGGCCGTACGAG. It translates to CATSLRPSGPYE. The full CDR3 protein reads CATSLRPSGPYEQYF. The genes are TRBV11-2 and TRBJ2-7, with 8 bases lining up with TRBD2. The read stops 3 residues short of the end of the CDR3; the missing end is completed from the germline J gene. The germline CDR1 and CDR2 sequences are SGHAT and FQNNGV. The CDR3 runs 15 residues.

A note on this clone: The read comes to an end 3 residues before the CDR3 does, leaving the germline J gene to fill in the end. The chain is built from TRBV7-3 and TRBJ2-6; TRBD2 agrees at 12 bases. After removal of 5 bases from V and 1 base from J, the junction contained 3 bases not matched to a gene. The CDR3 extends over 17 amino acids. Germline V gives CDR1 SGHTA, CDR2 FQGTGA. Incomplete CDR3 DNA: TGTGCCAGCAGCCCTAGCGGGGGGGTTTCTGGGGCCAACGTC. Encoded protein: CASSPSGGVSGANV. The entire CDR3 protein is CASSPSGGVSGANVLTF.

On this clone itself: The read is 3 residues too short to cover the CDR3 end, so that end is filled in from the germline J gene. The chain has TRBV20-1 and TRBJ2-3; D is possibly TRBD2 (5 bases). Deletions cut 3 bases from V and 2 bases from J, with 15 bases between. This CDR3 is 15 amino acids long. CDR1 and CDR2 from the germline V gene are DFQATT and SNEGSKA (reference sequence). CDR3 sequence: CSARGMLAITDTQYF. Incomplete CDR3 DNA: TGCAGTGCTAGGGGCATGTTAGCGATCACAGATACG.

On this clone itself: The sequenced fragment ends 3 residues before the CDR3 boundary, so the rest is inferred from the germline J gene. The rearrangement links TRBV20-1 to TRBJ2-2, with 15 bases matching TRBD2. Germline V gene data show CDR1 as DFQATT and CDR2 as SNEGSKA (reference sequence). V lost 2 bases and J lost 4; bases outside the gene matches: 2. The CDR3 has 16 amino acids. The CDR3 bases that were read are TGCAGTGCTAGATGGACTAGCGGGAGGGCCACCGGGGAG. This translates into CSARWTSGRATGE. The entire CDR3 reads CSARWTSGRATGELFF.

Details on this clone: The sequenced fragment ends 3 residues before the CDR3 boundary, so the rest is inferred from the germline J gene. This chain uses TRBV4-2 with TRBJ2-3; 13 positions agree with TRBD2. CDR1 LGHNA and CDR2 YNFKEQ come from the germline V gene. This CDR3 has 18 amino acids. Unmatched junction bases numbered 13, after V lost 4 bases and J lost 6 bases. CDR3 protein: CASSLDPGLAGVEDTQYF. The CDR3 DNA, read in part, is TGTGCCAGCAGCCTAGACCCTGGACTAGCGGGGGTGGAGGATACG.

On this clone: The read gets to within 3 residues of the CDR3 end, and the germline J gene fills in the rest. V is TRBV20-1 and J is TRBJ1-5; 8 nucleotides agree with TRBD1. The length of the CDR3 is 19 residues. The trim removed 0 bases at V and 0 bases at J, leaving 13 bases unmatched. Germline assignment: CDR1 DFQATT and CDR2 SNEGSKA (reference sequence). CDR3 in amino acids: CSARDWDRMGRFSNQPQHF. CDR3 DNA (partial): TGCAGTGCTAGAGACTGGGACAGGATGGGTAGATTTAGCAATCAGCCC.

As concerns this clone: The read gets to within 3 residues of the CDR3 end, and the germline J gene fills in the rest. The chain joins TRBV2 to TRBJ1-4; 8 bases are a match to TRBD1. Looked up from germline, CDR1 is SNHLY and CDR2 is FYNNEI. V was clipped by 7 bases and J by 8 bases; unmatched bases: 6. CDR3 size: 13 residues. The chain's CDR3 is CASTADRDEKLFF. The CDR3 bases that were read are TGTGCCAGCACCGCGGACAGGGACGAAAAA. The complete variable domain, with remaining parts taken from reference TRBV2 and TRBJ1-4, reads EPEVTQTPSHQVTQMGQEVILRCVPISNHLYFYWYRQILGQKVEFLVSFYNNEISEKSEIFDDQFSVERPDGSNFTLKIRSTKLEDSAMYFCASTADRDEKLFFGSGTQLSVL.

The CDR3 loop reads CASSESPDNEQFF. CDR3 DNA, as far as it was read: TGTGCCAGCAGTGAATCGCCGGACAATGAG. The rearrangement links TRBV6-4 to TRBJ2-1; no clear D. The read ends 3 residues before the CDR3 terminus; that terminus is restored from the germline J gene. This CDR3 is 13 amino acids long. Trimming stripped 3 bases from V and 5 bases from J, with 8 bases between. Germline V gene lookup returns CDR1 MRHNA and CDR2 SNTAGT.

Comments on this clone: The read ends 3 residues before the CDR3 terminus; that terminus is restored from the germline J gene. The chain recombines TRBV5-1 with TRBJ1-1; weak D call: TRBD1 (5 bases). Per the germline V gene, CDR1 is SGHRS and CDR2 is YFSETQ. The CDR3 is 15 amino acids. The V end lost 4 bases, the J end lost 1 base, and 14 bases lay between the germline ends. The sequenced CDR3 bases are TGCGCCAGCAGCCCGGCACAGGACCAGAACACTGAA. This translates into CASSPAQDQNTE. The CDR3 in its entirety is CASSPAQDQNTEAFF.

Regarding this clone: The read ends 3 residues shy of where the CDR3 ends; the end is completed using the germline J gene. The V and J genes are TRBV2 and TRBJ1-2; D remains ambiguous. CDR1 and CDR2 from the germline V gene are SNHLY and FYNNEI. V was clipped by 6 bases and J by 4 bases, with 6 bases between them. The CDR3 extends over 11 amino acids. CDR3 residues: CASRQIYGYTF. The DNA read from the CDR3 is TGTGCCAGCAGGCAGATCTATGGC.

A note on this clone: Read data end 3 residues before the CDR3 end; the end is taken from the germline J gene. The J gene is TRBJ1-5, the V gene TRBV2, with TRBD1 matching 10 bases. The CDR3 contains 17 residues. From germline, CDR1 is SNHLY and CDR2 FYNNEI. The ends lost 5 bases at V and 3 bases at J; junction bases unmatched: 10. CDR3 in amino acids: CASSSGTGAGDNQPQHF. The sequenced part of the CDR3 DNA is TGTGCCAGCAGTTCCGGGACAGGGGCGGGAGACAATCAGCCC.

As concerns this clone: The read ends 3 residues early relative to the CDR3; the germline J gene fills the gap. The V call is TRBV7-2, the J call TRBJ2-2; D might be TRBD2 (5 bases). This CDR3 has 15 amino acids. CDR1 SGHTA and CDR2 FQGNSA come from the germline V gene. Trimming removed 0 bases at V and 0 bases at J, with 5 bases between. The CDR3 spells CASSLAGANTGELFF. The sequenced CDR3 bases are TGTGCCAGCAGCTTAGCCGGGGCGAACACCGGGGAG.